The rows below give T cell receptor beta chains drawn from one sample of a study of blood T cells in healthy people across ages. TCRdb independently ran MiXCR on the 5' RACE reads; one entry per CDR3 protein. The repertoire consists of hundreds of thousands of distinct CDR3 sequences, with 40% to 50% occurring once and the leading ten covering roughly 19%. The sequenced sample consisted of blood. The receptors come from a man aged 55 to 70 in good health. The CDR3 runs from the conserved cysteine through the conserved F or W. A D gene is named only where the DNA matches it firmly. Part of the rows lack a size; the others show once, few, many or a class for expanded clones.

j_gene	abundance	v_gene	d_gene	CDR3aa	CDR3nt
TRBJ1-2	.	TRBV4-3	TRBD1	CASSQEKQGVYYYGYTF	TGCGCCAGCAGCCAAGAAAAGCAGGGGGTATATTACTATGGCTACACCTTC
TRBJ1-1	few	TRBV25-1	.	CASSDHPGAGNTEAFF	TGTGCCAGCAGTGATCATCCGGGGGCGGGGAACACTGAAGCTTTCTTT
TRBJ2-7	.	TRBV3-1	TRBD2	CASSHQGGTSGRLGYEQYF	TGTGCCAGCAGCCACCAAGGGGGGACTAGCGGACGACTCGGTTACGAGCAGTACTTC
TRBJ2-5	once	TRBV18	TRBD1	CASSPIGDRVNQETQYF	TGTGCCAGCTCTCCGATAGGAGACAGGGTCAACCAAGAGACCCAGTACTTC
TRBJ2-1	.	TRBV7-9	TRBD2	CASSLVRGGDNEQFF	TGTGCCAGCAGCTTAGTGCGCGGGGGTGACAATGAGCAGTTCTTC
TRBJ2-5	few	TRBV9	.	CASSVGEHQETQYF	TGTGCCAGCAGCGTAGGGGAGCACCAAGAGACCCAGTACTTC
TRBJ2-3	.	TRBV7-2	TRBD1	CASSVVPTGDTQYF	TGTGCCAGCAGCGTAGTGCCGACAGGGGATACGCAGTATTTT
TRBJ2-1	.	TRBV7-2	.	CASKPGGGSYNEQFF	TGTGCCAGCAAACCCGGGGGCGGGTCCTACAATGAGCAGTTCTTC
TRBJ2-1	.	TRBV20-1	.	CSARDLYNEQFF	TGCAGTGCTAGGGACCTTTACAATGAGCAGTTCTTC
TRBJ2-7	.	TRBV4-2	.	CASSQDRGVVHEQYF	TGTGCCAGCAGCCAAGATCGAGGGGTCGTCCACGAGCAGTACTTC
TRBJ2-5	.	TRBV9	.	CASSEPGTAQETQYF	TGTGCCAGCAGCGAGCCGGGAACAGCCCAAGAGACCCAGTACTTC
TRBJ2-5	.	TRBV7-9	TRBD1	CASSPWTGRSETQYF	TGTGCCAGCAGCCCCTGGACAGGGAGATCGGAGACCCAGTACTTC
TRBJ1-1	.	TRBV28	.	CATRRAPKGAFF	TGTGCCACCCGACGGGCTCCGAAAGGGGCTTTCTTT
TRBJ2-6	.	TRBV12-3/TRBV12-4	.	CASSLRTSGANVLTF	TGTGCCAGCAGTTTACGGACGTCTGGGGCCAACGTCCTGACTTTC
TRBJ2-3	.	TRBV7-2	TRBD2	CASSLARIAGPKGGPTDTQYF	TGTGCCAGCAGCTTAGCGAGGATAGCGGGGCCAAAGGGGGGCCCCACGGATACGCAGTATTTT
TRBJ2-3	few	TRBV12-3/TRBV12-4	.	CASSLITGLTDTQYF	TGTGCCAGCAGTTTAATTACAGGGCTCACAGATACGCAGTATTTT
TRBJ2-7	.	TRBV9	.	CASSVTDAPYEQYF	TGTGCCAGCAGCGTAACAGATGCCCCTTACGAGCAGTACTTC
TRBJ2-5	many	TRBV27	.	CASSATYHQGETQYF	TGTGCCAGCAGCGCTACGTACCATCAAGGGGAGACCCAGTACTTC
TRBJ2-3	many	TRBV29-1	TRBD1	CSVGQEAQDTQYF	TGCAGCGTCGGACAGGAAGCACAAGATACGCAGTATTTT
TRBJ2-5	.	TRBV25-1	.	CASSSRGTEETQYF	TGTGCCAGCAGTTCGCGGGGAACCGAAGAGACCCAGTACTTC
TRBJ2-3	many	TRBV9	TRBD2	CASSVGTTRADTQYF	TGTGCCAGCAGCGTCGGGACTACAAGGGCAGATACGCAGTATTTT
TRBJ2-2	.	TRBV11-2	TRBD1	CASSLTGTGNTGELFF	TGTGCCAGCAGCCTCACCGGGACAGGGAACACCGGGGAGCTGTTTTTT
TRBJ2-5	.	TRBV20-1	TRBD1	CSARSGDRPQETQYF	TGCAGTGCTAGATCCGGGGACAGGCCCCAAGAGACCCAGTACTTC
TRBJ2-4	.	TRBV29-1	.	CSVRPDGPVDIQYF	TGCAGCGTTCGCCCCGACGGGCCGGTTGACATTCAGTACTTC
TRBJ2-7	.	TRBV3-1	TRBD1	CASNQVAGGDEQYF	TGTGCCAGCAACCAAGTTGCAGGGGGAGACGAGCAGTACTTC
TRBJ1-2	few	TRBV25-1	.	CASSGHSGTYGYTF	TGTGCCAGCAGTGGCCATTCTGGGACCTATGGCTACACCTTC
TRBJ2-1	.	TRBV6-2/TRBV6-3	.	CASSFVLGVVDEQFF	TGTGCCAGCAGTTTTGTATTGGGGGTGGTCGACGAGCAGTTCTTC
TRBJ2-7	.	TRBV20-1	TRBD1	CSAIGTGDYEQYF	TGCAGTGCAATCGGGACAGGGGACTACGAGCAGTACTTC
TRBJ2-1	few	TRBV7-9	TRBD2	CASSLDKRGGDNEQFF	TGTGCCAGCAGCTTAGACAAGCGGGGGGGTGACAATGAGCAGTTCTTC
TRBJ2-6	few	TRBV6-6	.	CASSYSRVKANVLTF	TGTGCCAGCAGTTACTCAAGGGTTAAAGCCAACGTCCTGACTTTC
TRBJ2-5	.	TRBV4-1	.	CASSQDLYETQYF	TGCGCCAGCAGCCAAGATTTGTATGAGACCCAGTACTTC
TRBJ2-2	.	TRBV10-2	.	CASSLIQNPNTGELFF	TGCGCCAGCAGTCTTATCCAGAACCCGAACACCGGGGAGCTGTTTTTT
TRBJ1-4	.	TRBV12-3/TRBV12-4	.	CASSRGGSLEKLFF	TGTGCCAGCAGCCGGGGGGGCAGCCTTGAAAAACTGTTTTTT
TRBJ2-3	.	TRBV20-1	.	CSAPSWVDSGDTDTQYF	TGCAGTGCCCCAAGCTGGGTAGATAGCGGAGATACAGATACGCAGTATTTT
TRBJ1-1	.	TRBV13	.	CASSRDVLMTEAFF	TGTGCCAGCAGCCGGGACGTTCTGATGACTGAAGCTTTCTTT
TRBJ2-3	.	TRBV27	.	CASRGGGTLQYF	TGTGCCAGCAGGGGGGGTGGGACACTTCAGTATTTT
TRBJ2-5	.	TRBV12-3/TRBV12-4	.	CASSQGSKETQYF	TGTGCCAGCAGCCAGGGGTCCAAAGAGACCCAGTACTTC
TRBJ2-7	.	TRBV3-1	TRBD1	CASSQAGTGAYEQYF	TGTGCCAGCAGCCAAGCTGGGACAGGGGCCTACGAGCAGTACTTC
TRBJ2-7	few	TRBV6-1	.	CAINRDGAYEQYF	TGTGCCATAAACCGGGACGGTGCCTACGAGCAGTACTTC
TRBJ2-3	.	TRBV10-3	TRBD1	CAISVQGAKADTQYF	TGTGCCATCAGTGTCCAGGGGGCTAAGGCAGATACGCAGTATTTT
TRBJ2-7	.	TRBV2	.	CASRAGKSSYEQYF	TGTGCCAGCAGAGCCGGGAAGAGCTCCTACGAGCAGTACTTC
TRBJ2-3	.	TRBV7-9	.	CASIKAGTKSTDTQYF	TGTGCCAGCATCAAGGCCGGGACAAAATCCACAGATACGCAGTATTTT
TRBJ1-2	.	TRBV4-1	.	CASRREPGQNGYGYTF	TGCGCCAGCAGAAGGGAACCGGGACAAAATGGTTATGGCTACACCTTC
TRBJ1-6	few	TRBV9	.	CASSVDTGLNSPLHF	TGTGCCAGCAGCGTAGATACAGGCCTAAATTCACCCCTCCACTTT
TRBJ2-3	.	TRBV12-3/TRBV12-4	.	CASSPYPGTQYF	TGTGCCAGCAGTCCATACCCGGGTACGCAGTATTTT
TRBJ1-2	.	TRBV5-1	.	CASSGDAGKNYGYTF	TGCGCCAGCAGCGGAGACGCAGGAAAAAACTATGGCTACACCTTC
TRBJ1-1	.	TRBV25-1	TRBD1	CASQGAGAFF	TGTGCCAGCCAGGGGGCAGGAGCTTTCTTT
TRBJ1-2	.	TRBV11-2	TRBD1	CASSLGAGTGYGYTF	TGTGCCAGCAGCTTAGGGGCCGGGACAGGCTACGGCTACACCTTC